This T cell receptor beta chain was observed in a study of T cell responses to AZD1222 COVID-19 vaccine. Study-wide context: Some second doses came at about 4 weeks and others at about 12 weeks; these were pooled.

Whole-study findings and limits: Recipients of two AZD1222 doses showed rising Spike-specific TCR breadth and depth. Epitopes outside B.1.351 and B.1.1.7 mutated regions reportedly drew nearly half of spike TCRs.

As concerns this clone: Antigen: not known.

The method was immunoSEQ multiplex PCR; TCRdb's version includes in-frame clones alone and lacks a portion of them. The table has some 150,000 clones, 92% seen once. This CDR3 contains 13 residues. The V gene lost 8 bases and the J gene lost 5 bases, with 15 bases spanning the gap. From germline, CDR1 is MNHEY and CDR2 SMNVEV (reference sequence). The receptor was derived from an adult in good health. The chain couples TRBV27 to TRBJ1-2; a possible D gene is TRBD1 (5 bases). The source was peripheral blood, collected on day 0 of AZD1222 vaccination. CDR3 DNA: TGTGCCAGCTCCAGGGATGGAGGGTATGGCTACACCTTC. Amino acid sequence: CASSRDGGYGYTF.